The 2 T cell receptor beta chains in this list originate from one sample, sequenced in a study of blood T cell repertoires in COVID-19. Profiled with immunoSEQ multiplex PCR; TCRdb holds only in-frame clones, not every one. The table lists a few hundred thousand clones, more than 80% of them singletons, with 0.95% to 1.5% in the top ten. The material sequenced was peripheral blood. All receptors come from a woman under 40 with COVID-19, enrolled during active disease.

CDR3 protein: CASSEGLQGAPPSHEQFF. The CDR3 bases are TGTGCCAGCAGTGAAGGCTTACAGGGGGCGCCCCCATCCCATGAGCAGTTCTTC. The genes are TRBV2 and TRBJ2-1, with 9 bases matching TRBD1. The ends lost 1 base at V and 8 bases at J; junction bases unmatched: 15. The CDR3 contains 18 residues. CDR1 and CDR2 (germline): SNHLY, FYNNEI.

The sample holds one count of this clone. CDR3 in DNA: TGTGCCAGCAGTCTGGACAGGGTATATGAGCAGTTCTTC. This codes for CASSLDRVYEQFF. J is TRBJ2-1 and V is TRBV7-9, with TRBD1 matching over 8 bases. Looked up from germline, CDR1 is SEHNR and CDR2 is FQNEAQ (reference sequence). V shed 6 bases and J 8 bases; nucleotides not matched to a gene: 6. The CDR3 is 13 amino acids.